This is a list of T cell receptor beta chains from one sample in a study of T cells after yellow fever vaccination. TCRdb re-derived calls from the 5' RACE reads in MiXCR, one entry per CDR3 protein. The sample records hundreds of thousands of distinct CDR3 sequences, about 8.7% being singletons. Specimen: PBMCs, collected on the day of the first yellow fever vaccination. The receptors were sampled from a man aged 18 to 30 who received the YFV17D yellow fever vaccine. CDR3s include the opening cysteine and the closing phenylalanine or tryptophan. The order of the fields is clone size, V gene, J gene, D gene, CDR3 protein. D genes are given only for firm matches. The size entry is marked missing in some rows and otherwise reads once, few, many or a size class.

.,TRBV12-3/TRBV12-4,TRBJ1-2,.,CASSHLDYGYTF
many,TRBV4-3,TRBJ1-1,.,CASSQGAEAFF
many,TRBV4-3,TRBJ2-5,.,CASSQDTRGEETQYF
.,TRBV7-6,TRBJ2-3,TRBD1,CASSRNGQGNTDTQYF
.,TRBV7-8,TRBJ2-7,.,CASSPTRASYYEQYF
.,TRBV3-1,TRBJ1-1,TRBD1,CASSQDTTGEAFF
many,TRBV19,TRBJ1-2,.,CASRRSPMAGYTF
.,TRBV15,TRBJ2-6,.,CATSRALATGANVLTF
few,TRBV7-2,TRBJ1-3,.,CASSLMRTSGNTIYF
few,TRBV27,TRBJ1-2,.,CASSLSGSLYYGYTF
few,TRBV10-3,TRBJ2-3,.,CAISVPGVDTQYF
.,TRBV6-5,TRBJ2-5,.,CASSYSGQGLETQYF
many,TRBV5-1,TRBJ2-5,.,CASRKQRSETQYF
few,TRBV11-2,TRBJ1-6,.,CASSLEAGVIYNSPLHF